The following is a T cell receptor (beta chain) sequence with its context. This sample stems from a study of blood T cell repertoires in COVID-19. Clones were sequenced by immunoSEQ multiplex PCR, and TCRdb holds only the in-frame ones, with some missing. Among around 100,000 clones listed, about 91% were seen once. CDR3 length: 15 residues. J was trimmed by 6 bases and V by 0 bases; bases with no gene match: 4. Germline lookup yields CDR1 SGHRS and CDR2 YFSETQ. This TCR was recovered from a human donor in a cohort sampled during active COVID-19. This chain uses TRBV5-1 with TRBJ2-1; 9 bases agree with TRBD2. The sequencing input was peripheral blood. This CDR3 is CASSLGGTSINEQFF. The DNA for the CDR3 is TGCGCCAGCAGCTTGGGTGGGACTAGCATCAATGAGCAGTTCTTC.